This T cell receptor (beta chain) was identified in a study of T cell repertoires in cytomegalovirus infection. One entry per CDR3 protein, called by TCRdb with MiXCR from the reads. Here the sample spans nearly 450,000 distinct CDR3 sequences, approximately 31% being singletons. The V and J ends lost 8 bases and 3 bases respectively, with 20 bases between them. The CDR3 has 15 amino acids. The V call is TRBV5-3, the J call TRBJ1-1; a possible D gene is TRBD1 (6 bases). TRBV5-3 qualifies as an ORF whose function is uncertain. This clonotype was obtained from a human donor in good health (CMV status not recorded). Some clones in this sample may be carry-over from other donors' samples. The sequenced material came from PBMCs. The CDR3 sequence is CASALWGRVDTEAFF. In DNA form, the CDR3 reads TGTGCCAGCGCGCTCTGGGGGCGGGTAGACACTGAAGCTTTCTTT.